This T cell receptor beta chain was sequenced in a study of cytomegalovirus exposure and HLA in healthy donors. Findings and caveats of the study: Later analysis placed DRB1 highest and HLA-C lowest in TCR association rates, which differed by HLA locus. There was a cluster of highly shared sequence variants that was likely a sequencing artifact.

Worth noting for this clone: Its antigen is currently unknown.

Primers included in the PCR were 60 Vbeta and 13 Jbeta primers. The protocol was immunoSEQ multiplex PCR, while the TCRdb copy is restricted to in-frame clones and leaves out a portion. The sample contains 100,000 to 120,000 clones, about 13% of which appear only once. V was trimmed by 4 bases and J by 4 bases, leaving 20 bases between them. Germline V lookup: CDR1 SGHDT, CDR2 YYEEEE. This CDR3 has 17 amino acids. It was healthy bone marrow donors who served as donors. V and J are TRBV5-6 and TRBJ2-2, with D tentatively TRBD1 (6 bases). The material sequenced was PBMCs. The receptor comes from a man between 35 and 55 years old in good health and CMV-seropositive. CDR3 region: CASSRTPTGLGTGELFF. The CDR3 region has the DNA TGTGCCAGCAGCCGAACTCCGACAGGATTGGGCACCGGGGAGCTGTTTTTT.